Listed below are T cell receptor beta chains from one sample, sequenced in a study of T-cell memory formation after mild COVID-19. In TCRdb, the 5' RACE reads were re-called with MiXCR into one record per CDR3 protein. Found here are just under 550,000 distinct CDR3 sequences, around 21% of them singletons; the top ten hold around 12%. Material for sequencing was PBMCs or a T cell subset sorted from them (not recorded which). The receptors were gathered from an adult woman who had mild COVID-19 (a few samples of this study predate the infection). Cell type and time point are not known. Both conserved end residues are trimmed from each CDR3. Fields, in order: V gene, CDR3 protein.

TRBV6-2/TRBV6-3 ASSHLSDTQY
TRBV11-3 ASSFPEVNTEAF
TRBV5-1 ASSLATGLFYNEQF
TRBV20-1 SARYSTGTRY
TRBV25-1 ASSEGFRSYGYT
TRBV7-2 ASSLIPLAESRETQY
TRBV7-9 ASSLMGPPQY
TRBV4-1 ASSRAGDIAGGPIDEQY
TRBV6-2/TRBV6-3 ASSRGPLVNEQF
TRBV7-9 ASSPPQGHTYEQY
TRBV5-6 ASSLEEAGVLEQY
TRBV29-1 SGGERNTEAF
TRBV5-1 ASSLRGDRNQPQH
TRBV6-2/TRBV6-3 ASSFPGEPQH
TRBV6-1 ASSDFEPGTAHYGYT
TRBV7-9 ASRAHGLVGETQY
TRBV20-1 SARGTSGSLDQF
TRBV3-1 ASSQGTSTGVAEAF
TRBV24-1 ATSDFLADRGTDTQY
TRBV7-9 ASSPPSGTTNEKLF
TRBV9 ASSVDKRGGRSEQF
TRBV20-1 SARATRGQGNQPQH
TRBV15 ATKQGRFGANVLT
TRBV6-5 ASSYSNLAEGKLF
TRBV15 ATSRVGGGYT
TRBV12-3/TRBV12-4 ASSSESTYEQY
TRBV10-3 AISDGRTRPGVDTQY
TRBV6-6 ASSLGGVGGNTIY
TRBV12-5 ASAMGWEETQY
TRBV14 ASSQDAQQQETQY
TRBV18 ASSSETGGSYEQY
TRBV20-1 SAPTGPDGMNTEAF
TRBV2 ASVGGDPRETQY
TRBV12-3/TRBV12-4 ASSFEVDTQY
TRBV12-3/TRBV12-4 ASRDPFDTNQPQH
TRBV9 ASSENAGNTIY
TRBV6-6 ASRHTYYGYT
TRBV9 ASSVSAKQGTDTQY
TRBV7-9 ASSVGLAGWETIQETQY
TRBV5-1 ASSSGLARYNEQF
TRBV19 ASSMAVGAEQY
TRBV25-1 ASSELRGANTGELF
TRBV7-6 ASSLGQGVEAF
TRBV6-5 ASSYSMWTNEKLF
TRBV5-1 ARSLVFGDTQY
TRBV7-9 ASSLMGYGGVELF
TRBV5-1 ASSFGTDNEKLF
TRBV7-2 ASGPGTRLSNEQF
TRBV7-6 ASSPSTSGGALEQY
TRBV13 ASRPTGGPGNTIY
TRBV5-1 ASSLVGRGYSYEQF
TRBV18 ASSPPSGRGDTQY
TRBV4-2 ASSQDKAGAYQETQY
TRBV5-1 ASSRLAGGYSYNEQF
TRBV7-6 ASSLAWGTEAF
TRBV7-9 ASSFVGSQQLVSYEQY
TRBV20-1 SALAGTGYMNTEAF
TRBV12-3/TRBV12-4 ASSLYEGPQY
TRBV20-1 SARGPGSTDTQY
TRBV5-1 ASQLTGGSPFSYEQY